The sequence of this TCR beta chain was determined in a study of T cell responses to AZD1222 COVID-19 vaccine. There are 14 residues in the CDR3. Germline V gene sequence: CDR1 SGHNT, CDR2 YYREEE (reference sequence). Trimming took 0 bases from V and 5 from J, leaving 12 bases between them. Clones were read by immunoSEQ multiplex PCR, and TCRdb kept only the in-frame ones, dropping some. The table shows some 140,000 clones, with over 85% occurring only once. Material: peripheral blood, obtained on day 0 of AZD1222 vaccination. The chain recombines TRBV5-4 with TRBJ2-7; TRBD1 is a possible D gene (5 bases). This TCR derives from an adult in good health. CDR3 sequence: CASSLAGLEDEQYF. The CDR3 nucleotides are TGTGCCAGCAGCTTGGCAGGGCTTGAGGACGAGCAGTACTTC.